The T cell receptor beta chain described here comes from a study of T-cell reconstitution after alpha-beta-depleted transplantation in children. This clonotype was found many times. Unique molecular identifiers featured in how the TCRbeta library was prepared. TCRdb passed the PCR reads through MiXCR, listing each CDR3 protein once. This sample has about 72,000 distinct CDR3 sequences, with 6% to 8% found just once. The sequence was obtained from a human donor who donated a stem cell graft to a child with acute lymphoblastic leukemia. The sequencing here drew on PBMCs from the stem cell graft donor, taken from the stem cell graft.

Here the CDR3 DNA reads TGTGCCAGCAGTCGACAAGAGAACACTGAAGCTTTCTTT. This sequence encodes CASSRQENTEAFF. This chain connects TRBV2 to TRBJ1-1; D is unclear. The CDR3 contains 13 residues. Germline CDR1 reads SNHLY; CDR2 reads FYNNEI. Trimming stripped 5 bases from V and 1 base from J, with 8 bases between.